This T cell receptor (beta chain) was captured in a study of OX40 agonist ivuxolimab in advanced cancers. Overall study: Patients received ivuxolimab, an agonistic anti-OX40 (CD134) antibody.

TCRdb's copy holds only in-frame clones and misses some; the assay was immunoSEQ multiplex PCR. The sample lists over 15,000 clones, 79% occurring once. Patients with a history of autoimmune disease or on systemic immunosuppression were excluded. From germline, CDR1 is LNHDA and CDR2 SQIVND (reference sequence). Trimming cost V 3 bases and J 7 bases, with 7 bases left between them. The CDR3 is made up of 12 amino acids. The clonotype comes from an adult with an advanced solid tumor such as melanoma, head and neck, liver or kidney cancer. The starting material was CD4+ or CD8+ T cells sorted from blood, obtained in a trial of the OX40 agonist ivuxolimab. The rearrangement joins TRBV19 to TRBJ2-1; D is uncertain. The CDR3 DNA is TGTGCCAGTAGTATCCTGGGGAATGAGCAGTTCTTC. It translates to CASSILGNEQFF.